This entry lists 19 T cell receptor beta chains sequenced from one sample in a study of cytomegalovirus exposure and HLA in healthy donors. 13 Jbeta primers and 60 Vbeta primers were used for the PCR. Only in-frame clones appear in the TCRdb table, and some are missing; sequencing was by immunoSEQ multiplex PCR. Its clone listing holds 60,000 to 80,000 clones. Sequencing used PBMCs. The receptors shown here come from a boy aged 10-17 years in good health and CMV-seronegative.

The V gene is TRBV29-1, the J gene TRBJ1-1, with D unresolved. The germline CDR1 and CDR2 sequences are SQVTM and ANQGSEA. With 7 bases removed from V and 4 bases from J, the gap between germline ends came to 16 bases. The CDR3 contains 13 residues. In DNA form, the CDR3 reads TGCAGCGCTGGGTCCTTCGCGGGCACTGAAGCTTTCTTT. Amino acid sequence: CSAGSFAGTEAFF.

The V gene is TRBV10-2, the J gene TRBJ2-2, with a weak D call TRBD1 (7 bases). Germline CDR1 is WSHSY and CDR2 is SAAADI. V was trimmed by 8 bases and J by 0 bases, leaving 10 bases between them. The CDR3 covers 14 residues. CDR3 sequence reads: CASGGTANTGELFF. CDR3 DNA sequence: TGCGCCAGCGGGGGGACAGCGAACACCGGGGAGCTGTTTTTT.

The rearrangement links TRBV28 to TRBJ1-6, with 7 bases identical to TRBD1. V lost 6 bases and J lost 7; bases outside the gene matches: 9. CDR3 length equals 15 residues. CDR1 is MDHEN and CDR2 is SYDVKM in the germline V gene. The CDR3: CASSRGWRGNSPLHF. CDR3 nucleotides: TGTGCCAGCAGCAGGGGGTGGAGGGGGAATTCACCCCTCCACTTT.

This rearrangement joins TRBV11-2 to TRBJ2-2; perhaps TRBD1 as D (6 bases). CDR1 is SGHAT and CDR2 is FQNNGV in the germline V gene. The CDR3 has 15 residues. Trimming removed 9 bases at V and 2 bases at J, with 16 bases between. CDR3 region: CASYLDRINTGELFF. The CDR3 region has the DNA TGTGCCAGTTATTTAGACAGGATTAACACCGGGGAGCTGTTTTTT.

This sequence joins TRBV7-6 and TRBJ2-7; weak D call: TRBD1 (5 bases). CDR1 is SGHVS and CDR2 is FNYEAQ in the germline V gene. This CDR3 is 12 amino acids long. V lost 6 bases and J lost 6, with 12 bases in between. The DNA of the CDR3 is TGTGCCAGCAGTCAGGGTTTGGTCGAGCAGTACTTC. Amino acids: CASSQGLVEQYF.

This chain joins TRBV9 and TRBJ2-1, with D tentatively TRBD2 (6 bases). Per the germline V gene, CDR1 is SGDLS and CDR2 is YYNGEE. V was trimmed by 2 bases and J by 6 bases, leaving 9 bases between them. The length of the CDR3 is 13 residues. DNA for the CDR3: TGTGCCAGCAGCGTGGGTAGCGGCAATGAGCAGTTCTTC. The encoded protein is CASSVGSGNEQFF.

The rearrangement joins TRBV27 to TRBJ1-4, with 8 nucleotides matching TRBD1. J was trimmed by 2 bases and V by 4 bases; bases with no gene match: 18. Germline V CDR1 and CDR2: MNHEY, SMNVEV (reference sequence). This CDR3 has 20 amino acids. CDR3 amino acids: CASSSLLGQGARGTNEKLFF. CDR3 nucleotides: TGTGCCAGCAGTTCCCTCTTGGGCCAGGGGGCAAGAGGGACTAATGAAAAACTGTTTTTT.

V gene TRBV12-5 combines with J gene TRBJ2-1, with 9 bases fitting TRBD1. The CDR3 loop spans 15 amino acids. Trimming cost V 5 bases and J 7 bases; bases outside gene matches: 9. The germline gives CDR1 LGHNT, CDR2 FRNRAP. CDR3 protein: CASGPGTGKMNEQFF. Written as DNA, the CDR3 is TGTGCTAGTGGTCCTGGGACAGGGAAAATGAATGAGCAGTTCTTC.

This chain connects TRBV6-5 to TRBJ1-1; 10 nucleotides line up with TRBD1. The ends lost 5 bases at V and 1 base at J; junction bases unmatched: 1. This CDR3 region has 14 residues. Germline V gene data show CDR1 as MNHEY and CDR2 as SVGAGI. This CDR3 reads CASSRDRGNTEAFF. In DNA form, the CDR3 reads TGTGCCAGCAGTCGGGACAGGGGGAACACTGAAGCTTTCTTT.

The CDR3 DNA follows: TGTGCTAGTGGTTCTCGAACGTTGGGACTGCTCGCGGACGAGCAGTACTTC. It translates to CASGSRTLGLLADEQYF. The genes are TRBV12-5 and TRBJ2-7, with TRBD2 as a possible D gene (6 bases). CDR3 length: 17 residues. Germline assignment: CDR1 LGHNT and CDR2 FRNRAP. Deletions cut 4 bases from V and 5 bases from J, with 24 bases between.

CDR3 DNA sequence: TGTGCCAGCAAGGGGGCCACCCCGGGCAATCAGCCCCAGCATTTT. This sequence encodes CASKGATPGNQPQHF. The chain recombines TRBV19 with TRBJ1-5; 7 positions agree with TRBD1. The CDR3 loop spans 15 amino acids. Per germline, CDR1 LNHDA and CDR2 SQIVND (reference sequence). Trimming took 9 bases from V and 2 from J; bases not matched to a gene: 10. Based on the CDR3 plus reference TRBV19 and TRBJ1-5, the full variable domain is DGGITQSPKYLFRKEGQNVTLSCEQNLNHDAMYWYRQDPGQGLRLIYYSQIVNDFQKGDIAEGYSVSREKKESFPLTVTSAQKNPTAFYLCASKGATPGNQPQHFGDGTRLSIL.

The chain links TRBV30 to TRBJ2-2, with D possibly being TRBD2 (5 bases). This CDR3 region has 12 residues. CDR1 is GTSNPN, CDR2 SVGIG, per germline (reference sequence). V was trimmed by 1 base and J by 7 bases, leaving 7 bases between them. The CDR3 bases are TGTGCCTGGAGTGACGGAGGCGGGGAGCTGTTTTTT. It specifies CAWSDGGGELFF.

V and J are TRBV5-1 and TRBJ2-1; 10 bases agree with TRBD2. The ends lost 4 bases at V and 8 bases at J; junction bases unmatched: 12. Germline assignment: CDR1 SGHRS and CDR2 YFSETQ. The CDR3 totals 16 residues. As DNA, the CDR3 is TGCGCCAGCAGCCCCCCCCAACTAGCGGGATTCGATGAGCAGTTCTTC. It specifies CASSPPQLAGFDEQFF.

The V call is TRBV30, the J call TRBJ1-1; 8 bases agree with TRBD1. The CDR3 runs to 15 residues. The germline V gene has CDR1 GTSNPN and CDR2 SVGIG (reference sequence). Losses at the gene ends were 3 bases for V and 5 bases for J; bases not matched to a gene: 11. CDR3 region: CAWSKHYRGGTEAFF. The CDR3 DNA reads TGTGCCTGGAGCAAACACTACAGGGGGGGAACTGAAGCTTTCTTT.

The genes are TRBV4-1 and TRBJ2-1; TRBD2 matches 14 bases. Trimming at V came to 3 bases and at J to 0 bases, leaving 10 bases not matched to a gene. The CDR3 sequence is 20 residues long. The V gene's germline CDR1 is MGHRA and CDR2 YSYEKL. CDR3 in amino acids: CASSQAAGLAGASSYNEQFF. In DNA, the CDR3 is TGCGCCAGCAGCCAGGCCGCGGGACTAGCGGGGGCTTCCTCCTACAATGAGCAGTTCTTC.

The chain carries TRBV7-9 and TRBJ2-5; the D gene is possibly TRBD1 (7 bases). V lost 5 bases and J 2 bases, leaving 12 bases between the germline ends. CDR1 and CDR2 (germline): SEHNR, FQNEAQ (reference sequence). There are 14 residues in the CDR3. This chain's CDR3 is CASSATGRQETQYF. The CDR3 DNA sequence: TGTGCCAGCAGCGCGACAGGGAGGCAAGAGACCCAGTACTTC.

The chain is built from TRBV18 and TRBJ1-2; a possible D gene is TRBD1 (5 bases). V lost 3 bases and J 6 bases, leaving 14 bases between the germline ends. The CDR3 is 14 amino acids. The germline gives CDR1 KGHSH, CDR2 LQKENI. Here the CDR3 reads CASSPGLQANGYTF. CDR3 coding DNA: TGTGCCAGCTCACCGGGTTTACAGGCGAATGGCTACACCTTC.

Points on this clone: The junction shows a germline mismatch at one end, possibly a read error. This chain links TRBV30 with TRBJ1-1; D is undetermined. Germline V CDR1 and CDR2: GTSNPN, SVGIG (reference sequence). The CDR3 contains 15 residues. The CDR3 sequence is CAGSRGGIGATEAFF. In nucleotides, the CDR3 is TGTGCCGGGAGTCGAGGAGGGATCGGAGCCACTGAAGCTTTCTTT. Full variable domain (rest looked up from reference TRBV30 and TRBJ1-1): SQTIHQWPATLVQPVGSPLSLECTVEGTSNPNLYWYRQAAGRGLQLLFYSVGIGQISSEVPQNLSASRPQDRQFILSSKKLLLSDSGFYLCAGSRGGIGATEAFFGQGTRLTVV.

V usage is TRBV30 and J usage is TRBJ2-2, with a tentative D call TRBD2 (6 bases). The ends were cut back, 2 bases at V and 0 bases at J, with 16 bases in the middle. The CDR3 is 17 residues long. Germline-derived CDR1 and CDR2 are GTSNPN and SVGIG (reference sequence). The CDR3 here is CAWSLVGGFANTGELFF. CDR3 in DNA: TGTGCCTGGAGTCTTGTTGGAGGGTTCGCGAACACCGGGGAGCTGTTTTTT.